One sample yielded the 22 T cell receptor beta chains listed below, sequenced in a study of T cells expressing NK-cell markers. TCRdb re-called the 5' RACE reads and catalogs CDR3 proteins one per entry, DNA excluded. Its table lists 350,000 to 400,000 distinct CDR3 sequences. The sequencing sample was made of blood T cells: a sorted CD56 or NKG2C T cell subset, CD4+ or CD8+ T cells, or bulk PBMC T cells (not recorded which). Receptors originate from a woman between 45 and 65 years old in good health.

The CDR3 sequence: CASSLIGAAYNEQFF. The chain is built from TRBV5-1 and TRBJ2-1. The CDR3 sequence is 15 residues long. CDR1 is SGHRS and CDR2 is YFSETQ in the germline V gene.

The chain recombines TRBV5-1 with TRBJ2-1; the TRBD1 assignment by TCRdb is unverifiable without DNA. Germline V gene lookup returns CDR1 SGHRS and CDR2 YFSETQ. The CDR3 sequence is 18 residues long. CDR3 sequence reads: CASSFRRAGGSQGNEQFF.

This sequence joins TRBV5-1 and TRBJ2-1; the TRBD2 assignment by TCRdb is unverifiable without DNA. The germline CDR1 and CDR2 sequences are SGHRS and YFSETQ. The CDR3 totals 16 residues. The CDR3 loop reads CASRTSGDPAYNEQFF.

This chain connects TRBV7-8 to TRBJ2-3; no DNA is available, so the TRBD1 call from TCRdb remains unchecked. This CDR3 is built from 13 residues. Germline V lookup: CDR1 SGHVS, CDR2 FQNEAQ. This CDR3 is CASSLGATDTQYF.

The V gene is TRBV5-1, the J gene TRBJ1-1; TCRdb's assignment of TRBD1 cannot be checked, as there is no DNA. Per germline, CDR1 SGHRS and CDR2 YFSETQ. This CDR3 is built from 16 residues. This CDR3 is CASSLGDSRMNTEAFF.

This chain links TRBV4-1 with TRBJ2-7; TCRdb outputs TRBD1, but without DNA this stays unchecked. The CDR3 runs to 16 residues. CDR1 MGHRA and CDR2 YSYEKL come from the germline V gene. CDR3 region: CASSQDQDRMRREQYF.

The CDR3 sequence is CASSPSGGQWEQYF. This chain uses TRBV25-1 with TRBJ2-7; TCRdb lists TRBD2, though no DNA is available to test this call. CDR3 size: 14 residues. CDR1 is MGHDK and CDR2 is SYGVNS in the germline V gene.

The V and J genes are TRBV5-5 and TRBJ2-7; TCRdb designates TRBD2, a call that cannot be tested without DNA. Germline assignment: CDR1 SGHKS and CDR2 YYEKEE (reference sequence). The CDR3 has 16 amino acids. The CDR3 reads CASSLGAGPASYEQYF.

This chain links TRBV20-1 with TRBJ2-5; TCRdb proposes TRBD2, but this gene call is untestable without DNA. The length of the CDR3 is 17 residues. Germline values: CDR1 DFQATT, CDR2 SNEGSKA (reference sequence). The CDR3 sequence: CSALGYGTSGRGETQYF.

CDR3: CASSFGAMADTQYF. The V and J genes are TRBV12-3 or TRBV12-4 and TRBJ2-3; with no DNA, the TCRdb D assignment of TRBD1 cannot be verified. CDR3 length: 14 amino acids.

V gene TRBV20-1 combines with J gene TRBJ1-4; TCRdb indicates TRBD1, and absent DNA this call remains unverified. Germline lookup yields CDR1 DFQATT and CDR2 SNEGSKA (reference sequence). The length of the CDR3 is 14 residues. The CDR3 sequence is CSATGGLGDEKLFF.

CDR3 sequence: CSATVPGLGHNNEQFF. This chain uses TRBV20-1 with TRBJ2-1; lacking DNA, the TRBD2 call made by TCRdb goes unchecked. CDR1 and CDR2 (germline): DFQATT, SNEGSKA (reference sequence). The CDR3 spans 16 residues.

The J gene is TRBJ2-3, the V gene TRBV10-3; with no DNA, the TCRdb D assignment of TRBD1 cannot be verified. The V gene's germline CDR1 is ENHRY and CDR2 SYGVKD. The CDR3 is 12 residues long. CDR3 sequence reads: CAITQTGDTQYF.

The chain employs TRBV11-2 and TRBJ2-6; there is no DNA to check the TCRdb D call of TRBD1. The CDR3 totals 18 residues. CDR1 and CDR2 from the germline V gene are SGHAT and FQNNGV. CDR3 region: CASSSVRDKITGANVLTF.

The rearrangement uses TRBV4-1 and TRBJ2-1; TCRdb designates TRBD2, a call that cannot be tested without DNA. The CDR3 loop spans 17 amino acids. CDR1 is MGHRA and CDR2 is YSYEKL in the germline V gene. CDR3 amino acids: CASSPPIAGEGYNEQFF.

The gene calls are TRBV11-3 and TRBJ1-4; without DNA, the TCRdb call of TRBD1 cannot be checked. Germline V gene sequence: CDR1 SGHNT, CDR2 YENEEA. The CDR3 runs to 14 residues. The CDR3 here is CASSRRDRVEKLFF. Combining the CDR3 with reference TRBV11-3 and TRBJ1-4 gives the whole variable domain EAGVVQSPRYKIIEKKQPVAFWCNPISGHNTLYWYLQNLGQGPELLIRYENEEAVDDSQLPKDRFSAERLKGVDSTLKIQPAELGDSAVYLCASSRRDRVEKLFFGSGTQLSVL.

Here the CDR3 reads CASSTKGLASETQYF. The V gene is TRBV19, the J gene TRBJ2-5; the TCRdb D gene call, TRBD2, has no DNA to confirm it. The germline V gene encodes CDR1 LNHDA and CDR2 SQIVND (reference sequence). The CDR3 runs to 15 residues. The full variable domain, its missing parts supplied by reference TRBV19 and TRBJ2-5, is DGGITQSPKYLFRKEGQNVTLSCEQNLNHDAMYWYRQDPGQGLRLIYYSQIVNDFQKGDIAEGYSVSREKKESFPLTVTSAQKNPTAFYLCASSTKGLASETQYFGPGTRLLVL.

The rearrangement uses TRBV7-7 and TRBJ2-5; the D call from TCRdb, TRBD2, cannot be confirmed without DNA. Germline V CDR1 and CDR2: SSHAT, FNYEAQ (reference sequence). The CDR3 totals 15 residues. The CDR3 region is CASSLAAGGKETQYF. Drawing the rest from reference TRBV7-7 and TRBJ2-5, the complete variable domain is GAGVSQSPRYKVTKRGQDVTLRCDPISSHATLYWYQQALGQGPEFLTYFNYEAQPDKSGLPSDRFSAERPEGSISTLTIQRTEQRDSAMYRCASSLAAGGKETQYFGPGTRLLVL.

CDR3 sequence reads: CIPSRYTDTQYF. This sequence joins TRBV29-1 and TRBJ2-3. This CDR3 comprises 12 residues. From germline, CDR1 is SQVTM and CDR2 ANQGSEA.

The V and J genes are TRBV30 and TRBJ2-3. From germline, CDR1 is GTSNPN and CDR2 SVGIG (reference sequence). This CDR3 is built from 13 residues. CDR3 loop: CAWSTGGTDTQYF.

The chain links TRBV5-1 to TRBJ2-3; TCRdb gives TRBD1 as the D gene, but with no DNA this cannot be confirmed. The CDR3 has 11 amino acids. Looked up from germline, CDR1 is SGHRS and CDR2 is YFSETQ. The CDR3 loop reads CASGAVDTQYF.

The chain joins TRBV12-3 or TRBV12-4 to TRBJ1-2; TCRdb picks TRBD1, but there is no DNA to check that call. There are 13 residues in the CDR3. The CDR3 loop reads CASSQGQGGGYTF.